The 14 T cell receptor beta chains presented below share a single source sample, sequenced in a study of T cells after yellow fever vaccination. TCRdb re-called the 5' RACE reads through MiXCR, storing one row per CDR3 protein. The sample records roughly 350,000 distinct CDR3 sequences, roughly 3.9% being singletons. The sequencing here drew on PBMCs, taken 5 days after the yellow fever booster vaccination. The source is a man aged 18 to 29 who received the YFV17D yellow fever vaccine.

At least ten counts were recorded for this clonotype. CDR3 coding DNA: TGCGCCAGCAGCTTGGCGGGACAGCGCTCACCCCTCCACTTT. It is translated as CASSLAGQRSPLHF. The chain links TRBV5-1 to TRBJ1-6, with 7 nucleotides matching TRBD1. Losses at the gene ends were 0 bases for V and 10 bases for J; bases not matched to a gene: 4. This CDR3 contains 14 residues. Germline CDR1 and CDR2: SGHRS and YFSETQ.

This clonotype was seen more than once but under ten times. The V call is TRBV6-5, the J call TRBJ2-1; 9 bases line up with TRBD2. Trimming removed 0 bases from V and 8 bases from J; junction bases left unmatched: 2. CDR3 length: 14 amino acids. Looked up from germline, CDR1 is MNHEY and CDR2 is SVGAGI. The CDR3: CASSYSRGGDEQFF. The CDR3 nucleotides read TGTGCCAGCAGTTACTCGCGGGGGGGTGATGAGCAGTTCTTC.

This clonotype occurred a few times. V usage is TRBV2 and J usage is TRBJ2-5; D tentatively reads TRBD1 or TRBD2 (5 bases each). CDR3 length equals 16 residues. The V end lost 8 bases, the J end lost 4 bases, and 23 bases lay between the germline ends. Germline-derived CDR1 and CDR2 are SNHLY and FYNNEI. The CDR3 nucleotides read TGTGCCAGCCCGTCCTCCCGAGCGGACACTGTAGAGACCCAGTACTTC. Translation gives CASPSSRADTVETQYF.

The rearrangement joins TRBV6-2 or TRBV6-3 to TRBJ2-1, with D unresolved. CDR3 length: 16 residues. Germline CDR1 is MNHEY and CDR2 is SVGEGT. With 6 bases removed from V and 0 bases from J, the gap between germline ends came to 15 bases. The CDR3 DNA reads as TGTGCCAGCAGCCTCAGGAGTGAGAGCTCCTACAATGAGCAGTTCTTC. It yields the protein CASSLRSESSYNEQFF.

V gene TRBV4-1 combines with J gene TRBJ1-4; 7 nucleotides align to TRBD1. This CDR3 has 16 residues. Trimming at V came to 0 bases and at J to 8 bases, leaving 9 bases not matched to a gene. Germline V gene lookup returns CDR1 MGHRA and CDR2 YSYEKL. CDR3 loop: CASSQEGQGEREKLFF. The CDR3 DNA is TGCGCCAGCAGCCAAGAAGGTCAGGGGGAGCGGGAAAAACTGTTTTTT.

The V call is TRBV3-1, the J call TRBJ1-4; D call uncertain. Trimming removed 0 bases from V and 7 bases from J, with 9 bases in between. The CDR3 loop spans 14 amino acids. CDR1 and CDR2 (germline): LGHDT, YNNKEL (reference sequence). The CDR3 coding sequence is TGTGCCAGCAGCCAAGATCGTCAGATTGAAAAACTGTTTTTT. Protein product: CASSQDRQIEKLFF.

This clonotype was seen more than once but under ten times. The chain links TRBV7-2 to TRBJ2-1, with D possibly being TRBD2 (5 bases). This CDR3 contains 13 residues. The germline V gene encodes CDR1 SGHTA and CDR2 FQGNSA. The V gene lost 3 bases and the J gene lost 7 bases, with 10 bases spanning the gap. The CDR3: CASSFTSGNEQFF. CDR3 in DNA: TGTGCCAGCAGCTTTACTTCGGGGAATGAGCAGTTCTTC.

CDR3 loop: CASSLGQDIQYF. CDR3 bases: TGTGCCAGCAGCTTAGGTCAGGACATTCAGTACTTC. The rearrangement joins TRBV7-2 to TRBJ2-4; no clear D gene. The germline CDR1 and CDR2 sequences are SGHTA and FQGNSA. The CDR3 has 12 residues. Trimming shortened V by 1 base and J by 8 bases, and 6 bases separated the two germline ends. The full variable domain, its missing parts supplied by reference TRBV7-2 and TRBJ2-4, is GAGVSQSPSNKVTEKGKDVELRCDPISGHTALYWYRQSLGQGLEFLIYFQGNSAPDKSGLPSDRFSAERTGGSVSTLTIQRTQQEDSAVYLCASSLGQDIQYFGAGTRLSVL.

This clonotype was seen many times. The chain carries TRBV27 and TRBJ1-5; D remains ambiguous. Per the germline V gene, CDR1 is MNHEY and CDR2 is SMNVEV (reference sequence). CDR3 length: 13 amino acids. Trimming removed 2 bases at V and 6 bases at J, with 8 bases between. The CDR3 DNA is TGTGCCAGCAGTTTAGAGATGGGTCAGCCCCAGCATTTT. This translates into CASSLEMGQPQHF.

This clonotype was observed a few times. This chain joins TRBV7-8 and TRBJ2-1; 9 bases fit TRBD2. The CDR3 contains 13 residues. V trimming: 5 bases; J trimming: 9 bases; junction bases outside the gene matches: 5. CDR1 is SGHVS and CDR2 is FQNEAQ in the germline V gene. The CDR3 sequence: CASSPGLAVEQFF. CDR3 DNA sequence: TGTGCCAGCAGCCCGGGACTAGCTGTTGAGCAGTTCTTC. Using reference TRBV7-8 and TRBJ2-1 for the parts outside the CDR3, the full variable domain is GAGVSQSPRYKVAKRGQDVALRCDPISGHVSLFWYQQALGQGPEFLTYFQNEAQLDKSGLPSDRFFAERPEGSVSTLKIQRTQQEDSAVYLCASSPGLAVEQFFGPGTRLTVL.

This clonotype occurred a few times. The chain links TRBV7-9 to TRBJ1-6; possibly TRBD1 for D (6 bases). V lost 2 bases and J lost 6, with 11 bases in between. This CDR3 region has 15 residues. Germline V gene lookup returns CDR1 SEHNR and CDR2 FQNEAQ (reference sequence). CDR3 nucleotides: TGTGCCAGCAGCTTAAGGGGGACTCGTAATTCACCCCTCCACTTT. Residues: CASSLRGTRNSPLHF. The complete variable domain, with remaining parts taken from reference TRBV7-9 and TRBJ1-6, reads DTGVSQNPRHKITKRGQNVTFRCDPISEHNRLYWYRQTLGQGPEFLTYFQNEAQLEKSRLLSDRFSAERPKGSFSTLEIQRTEQGDSAMYLCASSLRGTRNSPLHFGNGTRLTVT.

This clonotype was counted only a few times. The chain recombines TRBV3-1 with TRBJ1-3, with D hard to call. V was pared by 4 bases and J by 4 bases, with 14 bases between. Germline-derived CDR1 and CDR2 are LGHDT and YNNKEL (reference sequence). The CDR3 spans 15 residues. The CDR3 region is CASSPQVDPGNTIYF. Written as DNA, the CDR3 is TGTGCCAGCAGCCCGCAGGTCGATCCCGGAAACACCATATATTTT. Using reference TRBV3-1 and TRBJ1-3 for the parts outside the CDR3, the full variable domain is DTAVSQTPKYLVTQMGNDKSIKCEQNLGHDTMYWYKQDSKKFLKIMFSYNNKELIINETVPNRFSPKSPDKAHLNLHINSLELGDSAVYFCASSPQVDPGNTIYFGEGSWLTVV.

This clonotype was seen many times. This sequence joins TRBV18 and TRBJ1-6; D may be TRBD1 (5 bases). The germline gives CDR1 KGHSH, CDR2 LQKENI. V dropped 2 bases and J dropped 2 bases, with 16 bases sitting between them. The CDR3 totals 18 residues. CDR3 residues: CASSPVPQGTTYNSPLHF. The CDR3 DNA reads as TGTGCCAGCTCACCAGTCCCTCAAGGGACCACCTATAATTCACCCCTCCACTTT.

This clonotype was seen a few times. This chain joins TRBV18 and TRBJ2-3; D unresolved. Per germline, CDR1 KGHSH and CDR2 LQKENI. The CDR3 totals 16 residues. Trimming cost V 0 bases and J 2 bases, with 12 bases left between them. The CDR3 reads CASSPPIMRNTDTQYF. CDR3 nucleotide sequence: TGTGCCAGCTCACCACCGATAATGCGGAACACAGATACGCAGTATTTT.